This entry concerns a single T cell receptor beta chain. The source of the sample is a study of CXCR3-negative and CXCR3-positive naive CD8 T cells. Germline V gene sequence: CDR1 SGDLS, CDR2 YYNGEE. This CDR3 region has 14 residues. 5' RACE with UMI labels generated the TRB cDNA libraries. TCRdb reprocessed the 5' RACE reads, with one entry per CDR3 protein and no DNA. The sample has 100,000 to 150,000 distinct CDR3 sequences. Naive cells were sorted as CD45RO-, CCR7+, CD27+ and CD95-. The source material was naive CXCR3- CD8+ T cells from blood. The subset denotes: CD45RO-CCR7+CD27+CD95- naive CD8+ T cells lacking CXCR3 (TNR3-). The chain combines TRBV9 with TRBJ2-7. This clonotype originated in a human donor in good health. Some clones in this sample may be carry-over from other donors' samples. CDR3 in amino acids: CASSVGDASYEQYF.